Shown below are 2 T cell receptor beta chains from a single sample sequenced in a study of low-dose radiotherapy and immunotherapy resistance in tumors. Time point reported: before trial treatment. TRAV- and TRBV-specific primers were used for first-strand cDNA, which covered alpha and beta chains. PCR amplification of the TCRs was performed with Phusion for about 20 PCR cycles, and it relied on a constant-region primer together with a V-primer adapter. TCRdb called the reads again in MiXCR, with one record for every CDR3 protein. Of tens of thousands of distinct CDR3 sequences in the sample, 15% to 20% were seen once. Sequencing was performed on PBMCs, taken before treatment. The receptors here all came from a male donor with prostate cancer.

In this sample, this clonotype turned up many times. V usage is TRBV7-9 and J usage is TRBJ2-5, with D perhaps given as TRBD1 or TRBD2 (5 bases each). The CDR3 is 16 residues long. Germline lookup yields CDR1 SEHNR and CDR2 FQNEAQ (reference sequence). Trimming took 1 base from V and 5 from J, leaving 17 bases between them. The CDR3: CASSLDGNRDLETQYF. CDR3 nucleotide sequence: TGTGCCAGCAGCTTAGATGGCAACCGGGACCTCGAGACCCAGTACTTC.

This clonotype was counted ten times or more. This chain links TRBV11-2 with TRBJ1-3, with 7 bases lining up with TRBD1. Germline loops: CDR1 SGHAT, CDR2 FQNNGV. V was pared by 2 bases and J by 6 bases, with 7 bases of the junction left unmatched. The CDR3 is made up of 15 amino acids. The DNA of the CDR3 is TGTGCCAGCAGCTTAAGGGGGCAAGGTGCAAACACCATATATTTT. Translating gives CASSLRGQGANTIYF.